This entry concerns a single T cell receptor beta chain. The data were taken from a study of beta chain features in type 1 diabetes. All of the isolated RNA was reverse transcribed, so expressed TCRB transcripts were sequenced. Profiled with immunoSEQ multiplex PCR; TCRdb holds only in-frame clones, not every one. The table records a few hundred thousand clones, approximately 9.9% of them present only once. Germline V lookup: CDR1 KGHSH, CDR2 LQKENI. The CDR3 has 15 residues. Germline trimming cut 3 bases from V and 4 bases from J; bases unmatched to any gene: 3. V is TRBV18 and J is TRBJ1-5; TRBD1 agrees at 10 bases. The receptor was isolated from a woman aged 25 to 39 in good health. The specimen sequenced was naive CD4+ T cells from blood. Written as DNA, the CDR3 is TGTGCCAGCTCACCCGGGACAGGGGATAATCAGCCCCAGCATTTT. It specifies CASSPGTGDNQPQHF.